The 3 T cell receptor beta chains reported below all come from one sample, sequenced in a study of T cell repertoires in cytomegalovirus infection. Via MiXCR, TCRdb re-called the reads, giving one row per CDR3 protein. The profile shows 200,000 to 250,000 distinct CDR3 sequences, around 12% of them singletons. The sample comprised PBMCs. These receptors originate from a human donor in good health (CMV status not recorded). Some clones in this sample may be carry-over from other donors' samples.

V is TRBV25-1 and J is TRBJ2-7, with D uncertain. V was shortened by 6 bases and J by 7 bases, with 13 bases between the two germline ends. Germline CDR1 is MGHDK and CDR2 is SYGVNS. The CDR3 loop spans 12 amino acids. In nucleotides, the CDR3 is TGTGCCAGCAGCTCGACGGTCCGGGAGCAGTACTTC. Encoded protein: CASSSTVREQYF.

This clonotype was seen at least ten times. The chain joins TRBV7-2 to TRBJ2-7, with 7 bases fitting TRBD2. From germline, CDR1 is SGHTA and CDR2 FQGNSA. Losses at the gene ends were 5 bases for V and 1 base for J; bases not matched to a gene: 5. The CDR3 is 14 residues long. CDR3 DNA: TGTGCCAGCAGCCCGCGGGAGACGTCCTACGAGCAGTACTTC. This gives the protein CASSPRETSYEQYF. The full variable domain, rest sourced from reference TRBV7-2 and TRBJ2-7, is GAGVSQSPSNKVTEKGKDVELRCDPISGHTALYWYRQSLGQGLEFLIYFQGNSAPDKSGLPSDRFSAERTGGSVSTLTIQRTQQEDSAVYLCASSPRETSYEQYFGPGTRLTVT.

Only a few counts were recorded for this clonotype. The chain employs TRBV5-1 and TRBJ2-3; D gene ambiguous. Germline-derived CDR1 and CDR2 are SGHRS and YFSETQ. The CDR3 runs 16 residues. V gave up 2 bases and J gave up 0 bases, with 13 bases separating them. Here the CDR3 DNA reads TGCGCCAGCAGCTTTACGGCCGACCCGAGCACAGATACGCAGTATTTT. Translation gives CASSFTADPSTDTQYF.